The clone carrying this TCR beta chain was seen only a few times. This entry is derived from a study of blood T cell repertoires in COVID-19. In the original workflow: Cell counts per sample came from amplifying reference gene primers. Data came from immunoSEQ multiplex PCR; TCRdb stores just in-frame clones and leaves some out. V and J calls and clone size are copied from that table; D and trimming were computed from the DNA. This table has tens of thousands of clones, around nine tenths appearing once. Germline CDR1 is SGHTA and CDR2 is FQGNSA. V gave up 1 base and J gave up 3 bases; unmatched junction bases: 5. The CDR3 is 15 amino acids.

Specimen: peripheral blood. This TCR derives from a woman aged 80 or older with active or convalescent COVID-19. The chain employs TRBV7-2 and TRBJ2-7; 8 nucleotides line up with TRBD1. The CDR3 sequence is CASSLGGTGYYEQYF. In nucleotides, the CDR3 is TGTGCCAGCAGCTTAGGAGGGACAGGATACTACGAGCAGTACTTC.